This T cell receptor beta chain comes out of a study of CD8 T cells in Susac syndrome. The study sequenced TCR beta in blood CD8+ and CD4+ T cells. Age- and sex-matched healthy donors served as the control group. TEMRA cells were enriched by FACS, and CD4+ and CD8+ T cells were negatively isolated. RNA totalling roughly 0.45 to 1 ug underwent reverse transcription with random hexamers. Multiplex immunoSEQ PCR targeted 54 Vbeta and 13 Jbeta TCR beta segments. In TCRdb, the immunoSEQ multiplex PCR reads were re-called with MiXCR into one record per CDR3 protein. Of some 180,000 distinct CDR3 sequences in the sample, 85% to 95% were seen once. CDR3 length: 13 amino acids. Germline values: CDR1 SNHLY, CDR2 FYNNEI. Trimming shortened V by 8 bases and J by 3 bases, and 13 bases separated the two germline ends.

The chain combines TRBV2 with TRBJ1-1, with a weak D call TRBD1 (5 bases). This receptor was obtained from a human donor in good health. The sequencing input was CD4+ T cells from PBMCs. The CDR3: CASSIGRDTEAFF. DNA for the CDR3: TGTGCCAGCTCGATAGGCAGGGACACTGAAGCTTTCTTT.